The 32 T cell receptor beta chains below come from one sample, sequenced in a study of T cells in Graves' hyperthyroidism and ophthalmopathy. It was RNA transcripts that yielded the amplified TCR beta CDR3 regions. HTBI primers were used for first-round RT-PCR of the TCR CDR3. TCRdb reanalysed the multiplex PCR reads using MiXCR and keeps one entry per CDR3 protein. Of 350,000 or so distinct CDR3 sequences listed, 15% to 20% are singletons. Sequences were obtained from blood. The source of these receptors is a woman younger than 45 with Graves' hyperthyroidism that later progressed to Graves' ophthalmopathy.

Ten or more counts support this clonotype. The chain couples TRBV20-1 to TRBJ2-3; TRBD1 matches at 7 bases. CDR1 is DFQATT and CDR2 is SNEGSKA in the germline V gene (reference sequence). The V and J ends lost 6 bases and 1 base, in that order; junction bases with no gene match: 13. The CDR3 length is 16 residues. The CDR3 sequence is CSATLGQAGGTDTQYF. The CDR3 nucleotides are TGCAGTGCCACCCTCGGACAGGCCGGTGGCACAGATACGCAGTATTTT.

The CDR3 loop is CASSLASTPRGTFF. The CDR3, as DNA: TGTGCCAGCAGCTTAGCTAGTACACCCCGCGGGACTTTCTTT. The V and J genes are TRBV7-8 and TRBJ1-1; no clear D. Germline CDR1 SGHVS, CDR2 FQNEAQ. The V and J ends lost 0 bases and 12 bases respectively, with 17 bases between them. The CDR3 is made up of 14 amino acids.

This chain links TRBV9 with TRBJ2-6, with D unclear. This CDR3 comprises 19 residues. V lost 0 bases and J 0 bases, leaving 16 bases between the germline ends. CDR1 SGDLS and CDR2 YYNGEE come from the germline V gene. The CDR3 region is CASSVDVESTSSGANVLTF. The DNA for the CDR3 is TGTGCCAGCAGCGTAGACGTGGAATCCACGTCCTCTGGGGCCAACGTCCTGACTTTC. Combining the CDR3 with reference TRBV9 and TRBJ2-6 gives the whole variable domain DSGVTQTPKHLITATGQRVTLRCSPRSGDLSVYWYQQSLDQGLQFLIQYYNGEERAKGNILERFSAQQFPDLHSELNLSSLELGDSALYFCASSVDVESTSSGANVLTFGAGSRLTVL.

The chain recombines TRBV2 with TRBJ2-4; D might be TRBD1 (5 bases). The CDR3 has 16 residues. Germline-derived CDR1 and CDR2 are SNHLY and FYNNEI. Trimming stripped 0 bases from V and 0 bases from J, with 9 bases between. As DNA, the CDR3 is TGTGCCAGCAGTGAAGCGCTGACAGTAGCCAAAAACATTCAGTACTTC. This encodes CASSEALTVAKNIQYF.

This clonotype occurred many times. The J gene is TRBJ2-1, the V gene TRBV12-3 or TRBV12-4; D call uncertain. Trimming took 5 bases from V and 7 from J, leaving 12 bases between them. The CDR3 consists of 13 residues. CDR3: CASSLLTGNEQFF. In DNA, the CDR3 is TGTGCCAGCAGTCTTCTGACTGGGAATGAGCAGTTCTTC.

This clonotype was seen ten or more times. The rearrangement joins TRBV7-2 to TRBJ1-2, with 8 positions matching TRBD1. CDR3 length: 14 amino acids. Looked up from germline, CDR1 is SGHTA and CDR2 is FQGNSA. V gave up 3 bases and J gave up 8 bases; unmatched junction bases: 8. CDR3 sequence: CASSFLGQGWGYTF. CDR3 coding DNA: TGTGCCAGCAGCTTCCTTGGACAGGGCTGGGGCTACACCTTC.

V gene TRBV19 combines with J gene TRBJ1-5; D gene unclear. The ends were cut back, 6 bases at V and 7 bases at J, with 16 bases in the middle. Germline V lookup: CDR1 LNHDA, CDR2 SQIVND (reference sequence). The CDR3 is 14 amino acids. CDR3 sequence: CASSRIGREQPQHF. The CDR3 coding sequence is TGTGCCAGTAGCAGAATAGGGAGGGAACAGCCCCAGCATTTT.

The CDR3 coding sequence is TGCAGCGTTGAAGATCAGGCAGATACGCAGTATTTT. It yields the protein CSVEDQADTQYF. V and J are TRBV29-1 and TRBJ2-3; D gene ambiguous. The CDR3 loop spans 12 amino acids. Germline V gene data show CDR1 as SQVTM and CDR2 as ANQGSEA. V was pared by 0 bases and J by 4 bases, with 5 bases between.

This clonotype was detected ten times or more. V gene TRBV10-3 combines with J gene TRBJ1-2; TRBD1 agrees at 9 bases. Germline CDR1 ENHRY, CDR2 SYGVKD. Unmatched junction bases numbered 10, after V lost 10 bases and J lost 4 bases. The CDR3 has 14 amino acids. CDR3 sequence (DNA): TGTGCCACCGAAAATCCGGGACAGGGCTATGGCTACACCTTC. Its protein is CATENPGQGYGYTF.

This clonotype has a count of ten or more. J is TRBJ2-5 and V is TRBV7-9, with unresolved D. V shed 0 bases and J shed 5 bases, with 13 bases lying between them. CDR3 length: 15 residues. Germline CDR1 is SEHNR and CDR2 is FQNEAQ (reference sequence). CDR3 sequence (DNA): TGTGCCAGCAGCTTAGCGATTTCATTCGCGGAGACCCAGTACTTC. This gives the protein CASSLAISFAETQYF.

Only a few counts were recorded for this clonotype. The J gene is TRBJ2-7, the V gene TRBV7-2; D is ambiguous. V was clipped by 1 base and J by 1 base, with 11 bases between them. The CDR3 totals 15 residues. Germline V gene lookup returns CDR1 SGHTA and CDR2 FQGNSA. The CDR3 protein is CASSLVHDLSYEQYF. The CDR3 coding sequence is TGTGCCAGCAGCTTAGTACACGACCTTTCCTACGAGCAGTACTTC.

This clonotype has ten or more counts. This chain connects TRBV2 to TRBJ1-1, with TRBD1 identical over 7 bases. J was trimmed by 8 bases and V by 11 bases; bases with no gene match: 8. Germline CDR1 is SNHLY and CDR2 is FYNNEI. This CDR3 spans 11 amino acids. CDR3 nucleotide sequence: TGTGCCGGAAAAGGGACAGACGAAGCTTTCTTT. It is translated as CAGKGTDEAFF.

This clonotype was seen at least ten times. V gene TRBV29-1 combines with J gene TRBJ2-7; TRBD1 might be the D (6 bases). The germline CDR1 and CDR2 sequences are SQVTM and ANQGSEA. The CDR3 sequence is 14 residues long. Trimming shortened V by 4 bases and J by 3 bases, and 16 bases separated the two germline ends. CDR3 nucleotide sequence: TGCAGCGTTGTTTGGGCAGGGGCGGTCTACGAGCAGTACTTC. This sequence encodes CSVVWAGAVYEQYF.

This clonotype was seen repeatedly, ten times or more. This chain uses TRBV11-2 with TRBJ2-5, with D possibly being TRBD2 (5 bases). Germline CDR1 and CDR2: SGHAT and FQNNGV. The CDR3 extends over 16 amino acids. Trimming left V 5 bases short and J 3 bases short, with 19 bases between. In nucleotides, the CDR3 is TGTGCCAGCAGCCTATTCCCCCGGGATAGAGAAGAGACCCAGTACTTC. It is translated as CASSLFPRDREETQYF.

In this sample, this clonotype turned up many times. This rearrangement joins TRBV7-8 to TRBJ2-5; possibly TRBD1 for D (6 bases). The CDR3 has 15 amino acids. Germline V gene data show CDR1 as SGHVS and CDR2 as FQNEAQ. Deletions cut 7 bases from V and 0 bases from J, with 15 bases between. The CDR3 region is CASTSDGQYQETQYF. Here the CDR3 DNA reads TGTGCCAGCACCTCGGACGGACAGTACCAAGAGACCCAGTACTTC.

This clonotype was picked up many times. The chain recombines TRBV20-1 with TRBJ1-1; TRBD1 aligns across 7 bases. This CDR3 contains 14 residues. Germline loops: CDR1 DFQATT, CDR2 SNEGSKA (reference sequence). V lost 3 bases to trimming and J lost 6 bases; unmatched junction nucleotides: 10. CDR3 coding DNA: TGCAGTGCTAGTTTAGAGGGGGCGGGCGCTGAAGCTTTCTTT. Amino acid sequence: CSASLEGAGAEAFF.

This clonotype was observed at least ten times. This rearrangement joins TRBV28 to TRBJ2-3; perhaps TRBD1 as D (5 bases). Germline CDR1 reads MDHEN; CDR2 reads SYDVKM. The CDR3 runs to 15 residues. V gave up 5 bases and J gave up 0 bases, with 12 bases separating them. The CDR3 region is CASSRTGGSTDTQYF. In nucleotides, the CDR3 is TGTGCCAGCAGTCGAACAGGTGGAAGCACAGATACGCAGTATTTT.

This clonotype was seen many times. This chain joins TRBV20-1 and TRBJ2-3; 7 bases are a match to TRBD1. The CDR3 extends over 14 amino acids. In germline, CDR1 is DFQATT, CDR2 SNEGSKA (reference sequence). Germline trimming cut 6 bases from V and 1 base from J; bases unmatched to any gene: 7. CDR3 coding DNA: TGCAGTGCGACAGGGTTGGGGGGCACAGATACGCAGTATTTT. Amino acids: CSATGLGGTDTQYF.

This clonotype was detected many times. The chain employs TRBV28 and TRBJ1-1; D not resolved. There are 14 residues in the CDR3. Germline V lookup: CDR1 MDHEN, CDR2 SYDVKM. V shed 5 bases and J shed 4 bases, with 14 bases lying between them. CDR3 in amino acids: CASSPQDGRTEAFF. Written as DNA, the CDR3 is TGTGCCAGCAGTCCCCAGGATGGGCGCACTGAAGCTTTCTTT.

There are many counts of this clonotype. The chain has TRBV10-3 and TRBJ1-1; weak D call: TRBD1 (6 bases). The ends were cut back, 2 bases at V and 3 bases at J, with 10 bases in the middle. CDR1 is ENHRY and CDR2 is SYGVKD in the germline V gene. The CDR3 spans 14 residues. Here the CDR3 DNA reads TGTGCCATCAGTGAGGCGGGGGCTGACACTGAAGCTTTCTTT. Translation gives CAISEAGADTEAFF.

CDR3 coding DNA: TGCGCCAGCAGCCAAGCCCACGAACCCGGGGGGGGCTACACCTTC. It encodes CASSQAHEPGGGYTF. This chain connects TRBV4-1 to TRBJ1-2, with D possibly matching TRBD1 (5 bases). The CDR3 loop spans 15 amino acids. V was trimmed by 1 base and J by 8 bases, leaving 17 bases between them. Germline V gene data show CDR1 as MGHRA and CDR2 as YSYEKL.

In this sample, this clonotype turned up many times. The gene calls are TRBV2 and TRBJ1-5; tentatively, D is TRBD1 (6 bases). Germline assignment: CDR1 SNHLY and CDR2 FYNNEI. CDR3 length: 14 amino acids. Trimming shortened V by 3 bases and J by 4 bases, and 10 bases separated the two germline ends. The CDR3 loop reads CASSDFRGNQPQHF. CDR3 DNA: TGTGCCAGCAGTGATTTCAGGGGAAATCAGCCCCAGCATTTT.

There are a few counts of this clonotype. The rearrangement uses TRBV9 and TRBJ1-1; D call uncertain. The CDR3 covers 15 residues. CDR1 is SGDLS and CDR2 is YYNGEE in the germline V gene. Trimming removed 4 bases at V and 4 bases at J, with 17 bases between. The DNA of the CDR3 is TGTGCCAGCAGCCCATGGGTCTCGTATAGCACTGAAGCTTTCTTT. Its translation: CASSPWVSYSTEAFF.

This clonotype appeared many times. The chain couples TRBV27 to TRBJ2-3, with a weak D call TRBD1 (5 bases). CDR1 is MNHEY, CDR2 SMNVEV, per germline (reference sequence). V lost 2 bases and J 2 bases, leaving 8 bases between the germline ends. This CDR3 is 14 amino acids long. Written as DNA, the CDR3 is TGTGCCAGCAGTTTAAGACAGCTCACAGATACGCAGTATTTT. Protein: CASSLRQLTDTQYF.

This clonotype has ten or more counts. The chain employs TRBV6-1 and TRBJ1-2, with D perhaps matching TRBD1 (5 bases). V gave up 6 bases and J gave up 4 bases, with 15 bases separating them. CDR3 size: 14 residues. The germline V gene has CDR1 MNHNS and CDR2 SASEGT. CDR3 sequence (DNA): TGTGCCAGCAGCCAGGACGGGGCTGGCTATGGCTACACCTTC. This gives the protein CASSQDGAGYGYTF.

This clonotype was detected many times. This chain connects TRBV4-1 to TRBJ1-1, with D hard to call. Germline V gene data show CDR1 as MGHRA and CDR2 as YSYEKL. V was trimmed by 0 bases and J by 2 bases, leaving 10 bases between them. CDR3 length: 15 amino acids. In DNA form, the CDR3 reads TGCGCCAGCAGCCAAGAAGGTACAGCAAACACTGAAGCTTTCTTT. This codes for CASSQEGTANTEAFF.

This clonotype appeared many times. The V call is TRBV7-9, the J call TRBJ2-1, with D possibly being TRBD2 (6 bases). Germline CDR1 SEHNR, CDR2 FQNEAQ (reference sequence). The CDR3 has 12 amino acids. The ends were cut back, 5 bases at V and 9 bases at J, with 11 bases in the middle. The chain's CDR3 is CASSTGLSEQFF. The CDR3 nucleotides are TGTGCCAGCAGCACGGGACTTAGTGAGCAGTTCTTC.

This clonotype came up many times. At one of its ends the junction is not consistent with the germline gene, which may arise from a read error. The chain links TRBV7-7 to TRBJ2-7, with D perhaps matching TRBD1 or TRBD2 (5 bases each). From germline, CDR1 is SSHAT and CDR2 FNYEAQ (reference sequence). The CDR3 sequence is 13 residues long. In DNA form, the CDR3 reads TGTGCTAGCAGCTTACGTGGGGGCTACGAGCAGTACTTC. It encodes CASSLRGGYEQYF.

A few counts support this clonotype. The chain has TRBV25-1 and TRBJ2-7; possibly TRBD2 for D (6 bases). V was shortened by 3 bases and J by 5 bases, with 8 bases between the two germline ends. Per the germline V gene, CDR1 is MGHDK and CDR2 is SYGVNS. The CDR3 length is 12 residues. CDR3 in amino acids: CASSDRRDEQYF. Written as DNA, the CDR3 is TGTGCCAGCAGTGACCGGAGGGACGAGCAGTACTTC.

This clonotype came up many times. The chain joins TRBV20-1 to TRBJ1-4; D remains unclear. From germline, CDR1 is DFQATT and CDR2 SNEGSKA (reference sequence). With 3 bases removed from V and 4 bases from J, the gap between germline ends came to 15 bases. The CDR3 totals 15 residues. In DNA form, the CDR3 reads TGCAGTGCTAGGGTCCCGCTCGAAAATAATGAAAAACTGTTTTTT. The encoded protein is CSARVPLENNEKLFF.

This clonotype was found a few times. V is TRBV19 and J is TRBJ1-6; no reliable D call. This CDR3 contains 17 residues. Germline assignment: CDR1 LNHDA and CDR2 SQIVND (reference sequence). V was clipped by 3 bases and J by 9 bases, with 21 bases between them. CDR3 loop: CASSMFEPRQRGSPLHF. The CDR3 bases are TGTGCCAGTAGTATGTTTGAACCTCGCCAGCGGGGTTCACCCCTCCACTTT.

This clonotype has at least ten counts. The chain has TRBV3-1 and TRBJ2-3; D may be TRBD1 (6 bases). Trimming took 5 bases from V and 4 from J, leaving 13 bases between them. The CDR3 loop spans 14 amino acids. Per the germline V gene, CDR1 is LGHDT and CDR2 is YNNKEL (reference sequence). The CDR3 reads CASSVQTGPDTQYF. The CDR3 bases are TGTGCCAGCAGCGTACAAACAGGGCCAGATACGCAGTATTTT.